The 21 T cell receptor beta chains listed next were all sequenced from one sample in a study of PD-L1 blockade in urothelial cancer. The repertoire was sequenced with immunoSEQ multiplex PCR; TCRdb's copy has only in-frame clones and lacks some. The sample has roughly 51,000 clones, 75% to 85% seen once. Specified time point: pretreatment peripheral blood. This material consisted of PBMCs, taken around atezolizumab (anti-PD-L1) treatment. The receptors stem from a man between 65 and 85 years old with urothelial cancer.

CDR3 bases: TGTGCCAGCAGCTTATCGGTATCGGGAAACACCATATATTTT. Its translation is CASSLSVSGNTIYF. The chain uses TRBV7-2 and TRBJ1-3; D gene ambiguous. CDR1 is SGHTA, CDR2 FQGNSA, per germline. Trimming removed 2 bases at V and 4 bases at J, with 9 bases between. The CDR3 has 14 residues.

The chain recombines TRBV5-1 with TRBJ1-2; TRBD1 matches at 7 bases. With 4 bases clipped from V and 5 bases from J, the junction kept 5 bases outside the gene matches. CDR1 and CDR2 from the germline V gene are SGHRS and YFSETQ. This CDR3 contains 13 residues. This CDR3 is CASSEQGLYGYTF. CDR3 bases: TGCGCCAGCAGCGAACAGGGGTTGTATGGCTACACCTTC.

The chain has TRBV4-2 and TRBJ1-4, with 9 bases matching TRBD1. The CDR3 runs 17 residues. After removal of 4 bases from V and 7 bases from J, the junction contained 13 bases not matched to a gene. Germline V gene lookup returns CDR1 LGHNA and CDR2 YNFKEQ. Written as DNA, the CDR3 is TGTGCCAGCAGCCGCCGGACAGGGGAGTCTAATCCTGAAAAACTGTTTTTT. Translating it yields CASSRRTGESNPEKLFF.

The gene calls are TRBV28 and TRBJ1-2; maybe TRBD1 (6 bases). The CDR3 spans 13 residues. From germline, CDR1 is MDHEN and CDR2 SYDVKM. V lost 8 bases and J 6 bases, leaving 16 bases between the germline ends. The DNA for the CDR3 is TGTGCCAGCGAGTCCGGGACACGGAATGGCTACACCTTC. Protein sequence: CASESGTRNGYTF.

The V gene is TRBV11-3, the J gene TRBJ2-3, with TRBD2 matching over 7 bases. J was trimmed by 2 bases and V by 5 bases; bases with no gene match: 4. The CDR3 extends over 14 amino acids. The germline CDR1 and CDR2 sequences are SGHNT and YENEEA. CDR3 bases: TGTGCCAGCAGCCCCCGGGGGGTCACAGATACGCAGTATTTT. This gives the protein CASSPRGVTDTQYF. The full variable domain, its missing parts supplied by reference TRBV11-3 and TRBJ2-3, is EAGVVQSPRYKIIEKKQPVAFWCNPISGHNTLYWYLQNLGQGPELLIRYENEEAVDDSQLPKDRFSAERLKGVDSTLKIQPAELGDSAVYLCASSPRGVTDTQYFGPGTRLTVL.

The chain is built from TRBV5-1 and TRBJ2-6; D possibly corresponds to TRBD1 (7 bases). CDR3 length: 15 amino acids. The ends were cut back, 6 bases at V and 3 bases at J, with 13 bases in the middle. Germline loops: CDR1 SGHRS, CDR2 YFSETQ. CDR3 sequence: CASTTGRFGANVLTF. CDR3 nucleotide sequence: TGCGCCAGCACGACAGGGAGGTTTGGGGCCAACGTCCTGACTTTC.

The rearrangement joins TRBV28 to TRBJ1-3, with 7 bases aligning to TRBD1. The CDR3 sequence is 16 residues long. The ends lost 4 bases at V and 9 bases at J; junction bases unmatched: 15. Germline V gene sequence: CDR1 MDHEN, CDR2 SYDVKM. The CDR3 sequence: CASSSSGAKGAGTIYF. The CDR3 DNA reads TGTGCCAGCAGTTCCTCTGGGGCGAAGGGGGCCGGCACCATATATTTT.

The rearrangement uses TRBV5-1 and TRBJ2-6; no clear D. Trimming removed 4 bases from V and 4 bases from J, with 12 bases in between. Germline-derived CDR1 and CDR2 are SGHRS and YFSETQ. CDR3 length: 15 amino acids. CDR3 DNA: TGCGCCAGCAGCGAACCCTACGGGGGGGCCAACGTCCTGACTTTC. It encodes CASSEPYGGANVLTF.

The J gene is TRBJ2-1, the V gene TRBV10-3; 13 nucleotides line up with TRBD2. The CDR3 is 20 residues long. The V segment lost 4 bases and the J segment 0 bases; nucleotides outside the gene matches: 12. Germline CDR1 reads ENHRY; CDR2 reads SYGVKD. The CDR3 DNA sequence: TGTGCCATCAGTGGGTCTACCGGGACTAGCGGGAAGGGCTCCTACAATGAGCAGTTCTTC. Its translation: CAISGSTGTSGKGSYNEQFF.

In this sample, this clone turned up once. The rearrangement joins TRBV5-1 to TRBJ2-5; a possible D gene is TRBD2 (7 bases). Germline CDR1 SGHRS, CDR2 YFSETQ. The CDR3 runs 15 residues. Trimming cost V 4 bases and J 1 base, with 14 bases left between them. The chain's CDR3 is CASSGGGGPQETQYF. In DNA form, the CDR3 reads TGCGCCAGCAGCGGGGGCGGGGGTCCCCAAGAGACCCAGTACTTC.

The sample holds one count of this clone. The J gene is TRBJ2-1, the V gene TRBV28, with 8 nucleotides matching TRBD1. V shed 5 bases and J 4 bases; nucleotides not matched to a gene: 4. The CDR3 spans 14 residues. From germline, CDR1 is MDHEN and CDR2 SYDVKM. The CDR3 DNA is TGTGCCAGCAGTCCAGGGGGCGCGTACAATGAGCAGTTCTTC. This gives the protein CASSPGGAYNEQFF.

The gene calls are TRBV19 and TRBJ2-7, with a tentative D call TRBD2 (5 bases). Germline CDR1 reads LNHDA; CDR2 reads SQIVND (reference sequence). Deletions cut 2 bases from V and 0 bases from J, with 11 bases between. The CDR3 runs 15 residues. CDR3 loop: CASSILSGSSYEQYF. In nucleotides, the CDR3 is TGTGCCAGTAGTATATTGAGCGGTAGCTCCTACGAGCAGTACTTC.

The chain uses TRBV5-1 and TRBJ2-6, with D possibly matching TRBD1 (6 bases). The V gene's germline CDR1 is SGHRS and CDR2 YFSETQ. The CDR3 spans 15 residues. Trimming stripped 2 bases from V and 2 bases from J, with 8 bases between. The CDR3 DNA reads as TGCGCCAGCAGCTTACAGGGACCTGGGGCCAACGTCCTGACTTTC. This encodes CASSLQGPGANVLTF.

The chain employs TRBV28 and TRBJ2-7; the D is unclear. This CDR3 is 15 amino acids long. In germline, CDR1 is MDHEN, CDR2 SYDVKM. V was cut by 5 bases and J by 0 bases, with 14 bases left in between. CDR3 protein: CASSPRDLSSYEQYF. As DNA, the CDR3 is TGTGCCAGCAGTCCGCGCGATCTTAGCTCCTACGAGCAGTACTTC. The whole variable domain, filled in from reference TRBV28 and TRBJ2-7, reads DVKVTQSSRYLVKRTGEKVFLECVQDMDHENMFWYRQDPGLGLRLIYFSYDVKMKEKGDIPEGYSVSREKKERFSLILESASTNQTSMYLCASSPRDLSSYEQYFGPGTRLTVT.

V usage is TRBV27 and J usage is TRBJ1-2; 9 positions match TRBD1. The CDR3 is made up of 14 amino acids. Germline CDR1 is MNHEY and CDR2 is SMNVEV (reference sequence). After removal of 6 bases from V and 2 bases from J, the junction contained 4 bases not matched to a gene. CDR3 sequence (DNA): TGTGCCAGCAGATGGGGACAGGGAAACTATGGCTACACCTTC. It yields the protein CASRWGQGNYGYTF.

This sequence joins TRBV7-9 and TRBJ2-7; 10 nucleotides line up with TRBD2. The CDR3 runs 16 residues. The germline V gene encodes CDR1 SEHNR and CDR2 FQNEAQ (reference sequence). The ends lost 3 bases at V and 2 bases at J; junction bases unmatched: 7. The CDR3 loop is CASSLIPGTSAYEQYF. The CDR3 DNA sequence: TGTGCCAGCAGCTTGATCCCCGGGACTAGCGCCTACGAGCAGTACTTC.

The CDR3 DNA is TGTGCCAGCAGCCAAGATGGATCGGCGGGTAAAGAGACCCAGTACTTC. This sequence encodes CASSQDGSAGKETQYF. V and J are TRBV14 and TRBJ2-5, with D maybe TRBD2 (5 bases). The CDR3 covers 16 residues. Trimming removed 0 bases at V and 3 bases at J, with 14 bases between. Germline CDR1 is SGHDN and CDR2 is FVKESK.

Comments on this clone: This CDR3 is also generated by other DNA sequences in the sample. This chain connects TRBV27 to TRBJ2-5, with a possible D match to TRBD1 (6 bases). The CDR3 has 13 residues. Germline V CDR1 and CDR2: MNHEY, SMNVEV (reference sequence). The V and J ends lost 3 bases and 3 bases respectively, with 8 bases between them. CDR3 in amino acids: CASSLNREETQYF. In nucleotides, the CDR3 is TGTGCCAGCAGTTTGAACAGGGAAGAGACCCAGTACTTC.

This clone was counted a few times. The genes are TRBV7-9 and TRBJ1-2; 10 bases align to TRBD1. There are 17 residues in the CDR3. CDR1 and CDR2 (germline): SEHNR, FQNEAQ (reference sequence). Germline trimming cut 2 bases from V and 1 base from J; bases unmatched to any gene: 7. The CDR3 nucleotides are TGTGCCAGCAGCTTATGGGGGGGACAGGGGTATAACTATGGCTACACCTTC. It is translated as CASSLWGGQGYNYGYTF.

This clone was seen a handful of times. The J gene is TRBJ1-1, the V gene TRBV5-4; 8 nucleotides align to TRBD1. CDR3 length: 14 residues. The V gene end was trimmed by 3 bases and the J gene end by 7 bases; junction bases not matched to a gene: 8. CDR1 is SGHNT and CDR2 is YYREEE in the germline V gene (reference sequence). DNA of the CDR3: TGTGCCAGCAGCTCATCAGGGGGCCAGGTTGAAGCTTTCTTT. Its translation is CASSSSGGQVEAFF.

V and J are TRBV2 and TRBJ2-5; 9 nucleotides line up with TRBD1. The CDR3 sequence is 14 residues long. Germline loops: CDR1 SNHLY, CDR2 FYNNEI. V lost 6 bases to trimming and J lost 4 bases; unmatched junction nucleotides: 6. CDR3 residues: CASSPQGQGETQYF. The CDR3, as DNA: TGTGCCAGCAGCCCCCAGGGACAGGGAGAGACCCAGTACTTC.